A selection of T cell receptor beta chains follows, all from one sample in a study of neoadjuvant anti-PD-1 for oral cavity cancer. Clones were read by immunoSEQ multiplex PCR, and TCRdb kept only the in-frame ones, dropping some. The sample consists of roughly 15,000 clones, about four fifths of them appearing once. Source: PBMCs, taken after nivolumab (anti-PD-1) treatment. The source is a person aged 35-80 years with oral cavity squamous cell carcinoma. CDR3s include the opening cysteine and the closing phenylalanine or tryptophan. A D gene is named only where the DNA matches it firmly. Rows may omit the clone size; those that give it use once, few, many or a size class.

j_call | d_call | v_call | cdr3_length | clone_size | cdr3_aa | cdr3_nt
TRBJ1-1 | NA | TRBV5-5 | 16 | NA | CASSPHRDRVNTEAFF | TGTGCCAGCAGCCCCCACCGAGACCGAGTGAACACTGAAGCTTTCTTT
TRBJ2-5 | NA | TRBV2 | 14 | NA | CASSEDGVRETQYF | TGTGCCAGCAGTGAAGACGGGGTCCGGGAGACCCAGTACTTC
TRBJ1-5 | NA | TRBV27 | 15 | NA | CASKVAGLSNQPQHF | TGTGCCAGCAAGGTGGCAGGTCTTAGCAATCAGCCCCAGCATTTT
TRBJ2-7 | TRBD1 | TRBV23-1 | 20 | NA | CASTSFEEGALSPGSYEQYF | TGCGCCAGCACCTCCTTCGAAGAGGGGGCTCTTAGCCCTGGATCCTACGAGCAGTACTTC
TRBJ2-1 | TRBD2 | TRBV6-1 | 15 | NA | CASSEGASGWAGQFF | TGTGCCAGCAGTGAAGGGGCTAGCGGATGGGCGGGGCAGTTCTTC
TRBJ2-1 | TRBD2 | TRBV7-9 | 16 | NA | CASSLATGLAGNEQFF | TGTGCCAGCAGCTTAGCGACGGGACTAGCGGGCAATGAGCAGTTCTTC
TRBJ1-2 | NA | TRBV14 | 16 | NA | CASRITTGGHARGYTF | TGTGCCAGCAGAATAACTACAGGAGGGCATGCCCGCGGCTACACCTTC
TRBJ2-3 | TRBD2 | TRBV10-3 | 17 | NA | CAISESVAGSGPDTQYF | TGTGCCATCAGTGAGTCGGTAGCGGGGTCCGGGCCAGATACGCAGTATTTT
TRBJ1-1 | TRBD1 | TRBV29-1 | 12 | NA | CSTGTAGREAFF | TGCAGCACCGGGACAGCAGGCCGTGAAGCTTTCTTT
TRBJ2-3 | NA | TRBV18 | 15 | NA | CASSPTITSTDTQYF | TGTGCCAGCTCACCGACAATTACGAGCACAGATACGCAGTATTTT
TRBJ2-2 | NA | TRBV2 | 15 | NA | CASSHGTSNTGELFF | TGTGCCAGCAGTCACGGGACTTCGAACACCGGGGAGCTGTTTTTT
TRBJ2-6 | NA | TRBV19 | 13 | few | CASRGAGANVLTF | TGTGCCAGTAGGGGGGCTGGGGCCAACGTCCTGACTTTC
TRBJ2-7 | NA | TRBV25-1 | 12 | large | CASTGTTYEQYF | TGTGCCAGCACCGGGACCACCTACGAGCAGTACTTC
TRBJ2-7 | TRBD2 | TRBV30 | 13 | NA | CAWTGRGAYEQYF | TGTGCCTGGACCGGGCGGGGGGCCTACGAGCAGTACTTC
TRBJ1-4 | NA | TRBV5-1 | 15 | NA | CASSSTALEGEKLFF | TGCGCCAGCAGCTCAACGGCCCTGGAGGGGGAAAAACTGTTTTTT
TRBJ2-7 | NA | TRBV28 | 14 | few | CASSLSLAVYEQYF | TGTGCCAGCAGTTTATCTCTGGCCGTCTACGAGCAGTACTTC
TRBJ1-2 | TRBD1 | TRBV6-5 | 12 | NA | CASSQGVYGYTF | TGTGCCAGCAGTCAGGGGGTCTATGGCTACACCTTC
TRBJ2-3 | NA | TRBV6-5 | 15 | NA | CASSRTGFSTDTQYF | TGTGCCAGCAGCCGAACCGGGTTTAGCACAGATACGCAGTATTTT
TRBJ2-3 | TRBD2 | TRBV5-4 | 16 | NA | CASSSGLAGSTDTQYF | TGTGCCAGCAGCTCCGGACTAGCGGGAAGTACAGATACGCAGTATTTT
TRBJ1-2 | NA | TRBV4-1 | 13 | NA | CASSWEVSYGYTF | TGCGCCAGCAGCTGGGAAGTAAGCTATGGCTACACCTTC
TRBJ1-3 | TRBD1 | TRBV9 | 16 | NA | CASSAWGTGTGNTIYF | TGTGCCAGCAGCGCTTGGGGGACAGGGACTGGAAACACCATATATTTT
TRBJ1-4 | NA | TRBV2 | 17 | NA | CASSVSQNYATNEKLFF | TGTGCCAGCAGTGTGTCACAGAACTACGCAACTAATGAAAAACTGTTTTTT
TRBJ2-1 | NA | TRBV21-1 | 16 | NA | CASSHRGLAGNNEQFF | TGTGCCAGCAGCCACCGGGGACTAGCGGGTAACAATGAGCAGTTCTTC
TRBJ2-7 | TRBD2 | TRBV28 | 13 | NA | CASSLGGRNEQYF | TGTGCCAGCAGTTTGGGCGGGAGGAACGAGCAGTACTTC
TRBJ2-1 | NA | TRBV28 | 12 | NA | CASSFRVYEQFF | TGTGCCAGCAGTTTTAGGGTCTATGAGCAGTTCTTC
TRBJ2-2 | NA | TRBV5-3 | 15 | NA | CARSFGLQSTGELFF | TGTGCCAGAAGCTTTGGGCTCCAGAGCACCGGGGAGCTGTTTTTT
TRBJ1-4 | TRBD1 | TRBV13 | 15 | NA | CASSQGQAINEKLFF | TGTGCCAGCAGCCAGGGACAGGCGATTAATGAAAAACTGTTTTTT
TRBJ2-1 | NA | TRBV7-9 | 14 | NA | CASSYGAGNNEQFF | TGTGCCAGCAGCTACGGGGCGGGGAACAATGAGCAGTTCTTC
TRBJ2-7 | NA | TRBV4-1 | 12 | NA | CASSHLHGEQYF | TGCGCCAGCAGCCACCTCCATGGCGAGCAGTACTTC
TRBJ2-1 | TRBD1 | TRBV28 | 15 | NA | CASSASGQGVGEQFF | TGTGCCAGCAGTGCCTCGGGACAGGGGGTTGGTGAGCAGTTCTTC
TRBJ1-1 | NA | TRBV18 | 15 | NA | CASSAGAQENTEAFF | TGTGCCAGCTCCGCAGGAGCACAAGAGAACACTGAAGCTTTCTTT
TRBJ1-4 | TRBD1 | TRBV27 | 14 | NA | CASRAGTGVEKLFF | TGTGCCAGCAGGGCCGGGACAGGGGTTGAAAAACTGTTTTTT
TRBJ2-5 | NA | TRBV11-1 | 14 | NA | CASSLGGGLETQYF | TGTGCCAGCAGCTTAGGGGGGGGCCTGGAGACCCAGTACTTC
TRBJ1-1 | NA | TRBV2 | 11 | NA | CAIRLGTEAFF | TGTGCCATTCGCCTGGGGACTGAAGCTTTCTTT
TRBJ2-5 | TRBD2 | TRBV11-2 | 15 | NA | CASSVLAESQETQYF | TGTGCCAGCAGCGTACTAGCGGAATCCCAAGAGACCCAGTACTTC
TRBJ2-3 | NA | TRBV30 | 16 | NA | CACSVGRTITGDTQYF | TGTGCCTGTTCTGTGGGTCGCACTATCACGGGAGATACGCAGTATTTT
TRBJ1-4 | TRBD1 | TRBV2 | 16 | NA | CASIPEATGVLEKLFF | TGTGCCAGCATTCCCGAGGCGACAGGGGTGTTGGAAAAACTGTTTTTT
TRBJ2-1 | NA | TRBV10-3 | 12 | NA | CAISGGSEWQFF | TGTGCCATCAGTGGGGGGTCAGAATGGCAGTTCTTC
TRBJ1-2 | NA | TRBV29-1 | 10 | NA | CSVEGEGYTF | TGCAGCGTTGAAGGGGAGGGCTACACCTTC
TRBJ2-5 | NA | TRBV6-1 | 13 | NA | CASTRELQETQYF | TGTGCCAGCACCCGGGAACTCCAAGAGACCCAGTACTTC
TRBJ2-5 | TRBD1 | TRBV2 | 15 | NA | CASSARDRGQETQYF | TGTGCCAGCAGTGCTCGGGACAGAGGCCAAGAGACCCAGTACTTC
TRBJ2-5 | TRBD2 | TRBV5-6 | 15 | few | CASSYLAGVGETQYF | TGTGCCAGCAGTTATCTAGCGGGAGTTGGGGAGACCCAGTACTTC
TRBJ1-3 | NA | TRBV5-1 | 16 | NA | CASSLEVRYSGNTIYF | TGCGCCAGCAGCTTGGAAGTCCGATACTCTGGAAACACCATATATTTT
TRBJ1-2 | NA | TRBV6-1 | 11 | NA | CASSEAGGYTF | TGTGCCAGCAGTGAAGCAGGCGGCTACACCTTC
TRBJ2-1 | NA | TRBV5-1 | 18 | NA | CASSSSRVREHPNNEQFF | TGCGCCAGCAGCTCTTCACGTGTTCGGGAGCACCCCAACAATGAGCAGTTCTTC
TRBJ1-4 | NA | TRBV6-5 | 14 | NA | CASSNGQYNEKLFF | TGTGCCAGCAGTAACGGACAGTATAATGAAAAACTGTTTTTT
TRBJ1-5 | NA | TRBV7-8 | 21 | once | CASSPSGWVAGAKGSNQPQHF | TGTGCCAGCAGCCCCAGTGGGTGGGTGGCAGGGGCCAAGGGAAGCAATCAGCCCCAGCATTTT
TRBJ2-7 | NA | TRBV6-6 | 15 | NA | CASRRPLKGNYEQYF | TGTGCCAGCAGACGACCACTCAAGGGAAACTACGAGCAGTACTTC